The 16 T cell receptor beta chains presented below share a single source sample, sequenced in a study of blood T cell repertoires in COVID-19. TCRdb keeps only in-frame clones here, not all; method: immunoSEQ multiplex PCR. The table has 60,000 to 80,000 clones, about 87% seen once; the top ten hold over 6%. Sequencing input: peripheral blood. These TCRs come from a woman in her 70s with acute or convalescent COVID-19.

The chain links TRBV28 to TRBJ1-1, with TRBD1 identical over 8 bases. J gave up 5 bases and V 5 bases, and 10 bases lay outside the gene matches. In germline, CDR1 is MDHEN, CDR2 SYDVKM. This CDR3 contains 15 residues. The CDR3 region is CASSSNRGMRTEAFF. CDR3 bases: TGTGCCAGCAGTAGCAACAGGGGGATGCGGACTGAAGCTTTCTTT.

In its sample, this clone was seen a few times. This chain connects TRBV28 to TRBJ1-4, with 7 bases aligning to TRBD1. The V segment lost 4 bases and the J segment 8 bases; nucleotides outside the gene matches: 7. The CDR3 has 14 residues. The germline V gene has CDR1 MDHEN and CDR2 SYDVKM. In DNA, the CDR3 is TGTGCCAGCAGTTCCCCGACAGGGATCGAAAAACTGTTTTTT. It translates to CASSSPTGIEKLFF.

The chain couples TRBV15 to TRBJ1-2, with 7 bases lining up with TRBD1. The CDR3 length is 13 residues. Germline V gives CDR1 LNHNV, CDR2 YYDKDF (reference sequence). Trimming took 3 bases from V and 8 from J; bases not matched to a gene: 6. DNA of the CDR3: TGTGCCACCAGCAGTTTGGACAGGCCGGGCTACACCTTC. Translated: CATSSLDRPGYTF.

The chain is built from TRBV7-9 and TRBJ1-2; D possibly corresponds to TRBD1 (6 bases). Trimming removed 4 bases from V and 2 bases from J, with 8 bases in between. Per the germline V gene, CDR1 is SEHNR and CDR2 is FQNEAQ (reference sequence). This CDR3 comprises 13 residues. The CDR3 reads CASSSTGNYGYTF. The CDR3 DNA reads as TGTGCCAGCAGCTCGACAGGAAACTATGGCTACACCTTC.

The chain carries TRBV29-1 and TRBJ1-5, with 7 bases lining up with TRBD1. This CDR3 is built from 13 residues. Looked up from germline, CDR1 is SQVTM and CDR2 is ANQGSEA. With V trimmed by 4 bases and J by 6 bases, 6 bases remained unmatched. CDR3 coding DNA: TGCAGCGTTGTTCAGGGGGATGGTCAGCCCCAGCATTTT. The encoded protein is CSVVQGDGQPQHF. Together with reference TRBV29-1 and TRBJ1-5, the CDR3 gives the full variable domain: SAVISQKPSRDICQRGTSLTIQCQVDSQVTMMFWYRQQPGQSLTLIATANQGSEATYESGFVIDKFPISRPNLTFSTLTVSNMSPEDSSIYLCSVVQGDGQPQHFGDGTRLSIL.

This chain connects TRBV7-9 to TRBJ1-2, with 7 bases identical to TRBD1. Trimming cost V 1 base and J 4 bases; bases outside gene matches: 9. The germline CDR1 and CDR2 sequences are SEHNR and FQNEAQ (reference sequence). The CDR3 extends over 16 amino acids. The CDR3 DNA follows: TGTGCCAGCAGCTTAGACCAGGACAGGAGGACCTATGGCTACACCTTC. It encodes CASSLDQDRRTYGYTF.

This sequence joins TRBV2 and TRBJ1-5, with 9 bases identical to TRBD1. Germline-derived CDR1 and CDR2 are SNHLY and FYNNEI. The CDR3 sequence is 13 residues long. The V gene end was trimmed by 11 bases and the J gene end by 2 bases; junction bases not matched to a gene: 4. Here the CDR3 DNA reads TGTGCCGCCCGGGACAGGGGCAATCAGCCCCAGCATTTT. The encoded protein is CAARDRGNQPQHF.

CDR3 region: CSIHGQGFSDTQYF. The DNA for the CDR3 is TGCAGCATTCACGGACAGGGGTTCTCAGATACGCAGTATTTT. V usage is TRBV29-1 and J usage is TRBJ2-3, with 9 bases identical to TRBD1. CDR1 and CDR2 (germline): SQVTM, ANQGSEA. CDR3 length equals 14 residues. J was trimmed by 4 bases and V by 8 bases; bases with no gene match: 10.

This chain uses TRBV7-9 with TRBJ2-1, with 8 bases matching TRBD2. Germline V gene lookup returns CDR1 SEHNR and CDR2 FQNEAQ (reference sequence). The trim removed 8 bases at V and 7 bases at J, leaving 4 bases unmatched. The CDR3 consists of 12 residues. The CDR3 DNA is TGTGCCAGCTCGGGAGGGTATAATGAGCAGTTCTTC. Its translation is CASSGGYNEQFF.

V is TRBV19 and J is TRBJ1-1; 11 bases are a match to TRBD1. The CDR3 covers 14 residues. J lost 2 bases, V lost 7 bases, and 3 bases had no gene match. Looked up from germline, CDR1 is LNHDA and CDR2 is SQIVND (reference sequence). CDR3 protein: CASTWTGGNTEAFF. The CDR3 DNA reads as TGTGCCAGTACCTGGACAGGGGGCAACACTGAAGCTTTCTTT.

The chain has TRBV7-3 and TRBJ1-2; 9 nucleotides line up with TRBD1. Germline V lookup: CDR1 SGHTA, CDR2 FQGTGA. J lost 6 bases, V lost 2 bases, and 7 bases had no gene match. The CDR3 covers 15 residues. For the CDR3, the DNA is TGTGCCAGCAGCTTAGGGACAGGGTGGAGGGATGGCTACACCTTC. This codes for CASSLGTGWRDGYTF.

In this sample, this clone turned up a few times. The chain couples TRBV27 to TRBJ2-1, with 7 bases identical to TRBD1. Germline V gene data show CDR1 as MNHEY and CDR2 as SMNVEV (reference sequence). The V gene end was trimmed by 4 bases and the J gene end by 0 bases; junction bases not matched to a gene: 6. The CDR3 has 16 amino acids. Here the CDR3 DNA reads TGTGCCAGCAGTTGGGGACAGTTGAGCTCCTACAATGAGCAGTTCTTC. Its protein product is CASSWGQLSSYNEQFF.

The CDR3 reads CASSLRPGQSYEQYF. CDR3 DNA: TGCGCCAGCAGCTTGAGACCCGGACAGTCTTACGAGCAGTACTTC. The gene calls are TRBV5-1 and TRBJ2-7; tentatively, D is TRBD1 (6 bases). This CDR3 is built from 15 residues. V lost 1 base and J lost 4, with 15 bases in between. The germline V gene has CDR1 SGHRS and CDR2 YFSETQ. The full variable domain, its missing parts supplied by reference TRBV5-1 and TRBJ2-7, is KAGVTQTPRYLIKTRGQQVTLSCSPISGHRSVSWYQQTPGQGLQFLFEYFSETQRNKGNFPGRFSGRQFSNSRSEMNVSTLELGDSALYLCASSLRPGQSYEQYFGPGTRLTVT.

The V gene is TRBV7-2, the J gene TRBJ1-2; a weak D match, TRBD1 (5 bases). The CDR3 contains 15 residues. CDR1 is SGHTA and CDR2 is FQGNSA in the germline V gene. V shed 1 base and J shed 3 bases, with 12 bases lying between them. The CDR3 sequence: CASSLVGGTDYGYTF. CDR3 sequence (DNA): TGTGCCAGCAGCTTAGTGGGGGGTACGGACTATGGCTACACCTTC.

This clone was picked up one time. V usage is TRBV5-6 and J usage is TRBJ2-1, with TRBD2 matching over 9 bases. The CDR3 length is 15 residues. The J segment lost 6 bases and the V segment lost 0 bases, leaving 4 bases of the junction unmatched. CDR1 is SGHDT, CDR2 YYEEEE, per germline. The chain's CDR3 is CASSLGLAGPNEQFF. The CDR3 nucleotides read TGTGCCAGCAGCTTGGGGCTAGCGGGACCCAATGAGCAGTTCTTC.

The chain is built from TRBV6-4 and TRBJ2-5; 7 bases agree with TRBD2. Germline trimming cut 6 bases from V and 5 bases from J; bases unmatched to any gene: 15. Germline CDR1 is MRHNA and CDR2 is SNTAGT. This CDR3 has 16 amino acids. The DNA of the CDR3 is TGTGCCAGCAGCTCGATGGGGGGGATGGGTCCGGAGACCCAGTACTTC. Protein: CASSSMGGMGPETQYF.